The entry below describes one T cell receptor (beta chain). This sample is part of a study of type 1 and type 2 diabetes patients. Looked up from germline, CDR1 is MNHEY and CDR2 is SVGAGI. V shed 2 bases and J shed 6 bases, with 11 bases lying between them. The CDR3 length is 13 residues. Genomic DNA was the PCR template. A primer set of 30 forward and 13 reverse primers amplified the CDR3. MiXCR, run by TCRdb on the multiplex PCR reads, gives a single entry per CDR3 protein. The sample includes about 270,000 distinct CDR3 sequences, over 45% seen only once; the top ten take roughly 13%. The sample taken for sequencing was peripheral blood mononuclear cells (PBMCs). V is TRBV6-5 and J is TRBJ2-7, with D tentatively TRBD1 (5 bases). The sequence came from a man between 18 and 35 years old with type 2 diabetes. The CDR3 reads CASSYPQGSEQYF. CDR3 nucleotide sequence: TGTGCCAGCAGTTACCCCCAGGGATCCGAGCAGTACTTC.